This entry lists 5 T cell receptor beta chains sequenced from one sample in a study of T cells in Graves' hyperthyroidism and ophthalmopathy. The TCR beta CDR3 regions underwent amplification using RNA transcripts as the source. The HTBI primer set drove a first-round RT-PCR of the TCR CDR3. TCRdb used MiXCR to reprocess the multiplex PCR reads, holding one entry per CDR3 protein. The sample yields about 200,000 distinct CDR3 sequences, less than 20% seen once. The sequenced sample consisted of blood. Receptors were obtained from a woman aged 50 to 60 with Graves' hyperthyroidism.

In its sample, this clonotype was seen a few times. In DNA form, the CDR3 reads TGCAGTGCTAGTATCCGCGGGACTCCCCTGGATGAGCAGTTCTTC. It translates to CSASIRGTPLDEQFF. The J gene is TRBJ2-1, the V gene TRBV20-1; maybe TRBD2 (6 bases). Trimming removed 3 bases from V and 8 bases from J, with 20 bases in between. This CDR3 is built from 15 residues. CDR1 and CDR2 from the germline V gene are DFQATT and SNEGSKA (reference sequence).

Remarks on this clonotype: Without the conserved terminal phenylalanine or tryptophan, this CDR3 likely stems from a read error. This rearrangement joins TRBV30 to TRBJ1-2; the match to TRBD1 covers 8 bases. There are 13 residues in the CDR3. V lost 2 bases, J lost 3 bases, and 2 bases stayed unmatched. Per the germline V gene, CDR1 is GTSNPN and CDR2 is SVGIG (reference sequence). For the CDR3, the DNA is TGTGCCTGGAGTCAGGACAGGGACTATGGCTACACCCTC. It yields the protein CAWSQDRDYGYTL.

This clonotype showed up many times. The chain employs TRBV12-3 or TRBV12-4 and TRBJ2-1; D is undetermined. Trimming shortened V by 5 bases and J by 4 bases, and 12 bases separated the two germline ends. The CDR3 sequence is 14 residues long. The chain's CDR3 is CASSPGGRYNEQFF. The CDR3 region has the DNA TGTGCCAGCAGTCCGGGTGGCAGGTACAATGAGCAGTTCTTC.

With regard to this clonotype: A much more abundant neighbour one base away suggests this may be a read error. The chain is built from TRBV5-1 and TRBJ1-3; D call uncertain. This CDR3 has 17 residues. Germline V gene lookup returns CDR1 SGHRS and CDR2 YFSETQ. This CDR3 is CASSLELSTRTGDTIYF. Written as DNA, the CDR3 is TGCGCCAGCAGCTTGGAATTGAGTACGCGAACTGGAGACACCATATATTTT.

This clonotype showed up many times. The chain joins TRBV28 to TRBJ1-3, with 9 nucleotides matching TRBD1. Unmatched junction bases numbered 11, after V lost 10 bases and J lost 4 bases. The CDR3 consists of 15 residues. Germline CDR1 MDHEN, CDR2 SYDVKM. CDR3: CATATGTGWGNTIYF. The DNA for the CDR3 is TGTGCCACCGCCACCGGGACAGGGTGGGGAAACACCATATATTTT. The variable domain in full, completed from reference TRBV28 and TRBJ1-3, reads DVKVTQSSRYLVKRTGEKVFLECVQDMDHENMFWYRQDPGLGLRLIYFSYDVKMKEKGDIPEGYSVSREKKERFSLILESASTNQTSMYLCATATGTGWGNTIYFGEGSWLTVV.